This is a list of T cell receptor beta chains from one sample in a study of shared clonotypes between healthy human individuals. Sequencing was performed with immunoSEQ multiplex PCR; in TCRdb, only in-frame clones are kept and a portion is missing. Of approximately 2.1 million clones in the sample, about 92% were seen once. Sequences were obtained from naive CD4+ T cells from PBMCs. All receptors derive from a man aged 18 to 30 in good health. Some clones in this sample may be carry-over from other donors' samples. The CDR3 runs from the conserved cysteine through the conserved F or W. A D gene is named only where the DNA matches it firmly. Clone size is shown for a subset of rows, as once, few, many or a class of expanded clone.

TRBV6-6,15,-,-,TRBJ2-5,CASRYDHAKQETQYF,TGTGCCAGCAGATATGATCATGCCAAACAAGAGACCCAGTACTTC
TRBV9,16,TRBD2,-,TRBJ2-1,CASSSLLAGDYNEQFF,TGTGCCAGCAGCTCCCTCCTAGCGGGTGATTACAATGAGCAGTTCTTC
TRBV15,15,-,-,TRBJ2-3,CATSRVGVPTDTQYF,TGTGCCACCAGCAGAGTGGGCGTACCCACAGATACGCAGTATTTT
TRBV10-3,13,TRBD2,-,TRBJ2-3,CAISGDYSGTQYF,TGTGCCATCAGTGGGGACTATTCGGGTACGCAGTATTTT
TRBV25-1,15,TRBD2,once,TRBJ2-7,CASSGSPGLAGDQYF,TGTGCCAGCAGCGGGTCCCCGGGACTAGCGGGAGATCAGTACTTC
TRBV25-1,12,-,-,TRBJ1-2,CASSFDNYGYTF,TGTGCCAGCTCATTTGACAACTATGGCTACACCTTC
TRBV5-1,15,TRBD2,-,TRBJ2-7,CASSLLTSGINEQYF,TGCGCCAGCAGCCTGTTGACTAGCGGGATCAACGAGCAGTACTTC
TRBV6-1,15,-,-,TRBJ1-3,CASSEVGGHGNTIYF,TGTGCCAGCAGTGAAGTGGGGGGGCACGGAAACACCATATATTTT
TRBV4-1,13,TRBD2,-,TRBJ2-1,CASSPREGDEQFF,TGCGCCAGCAGCCCCCGGGAGGGAGATGAGCAGTTCTTC
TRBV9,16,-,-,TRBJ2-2,CASSVALGRSTGELFF,TGTGCCAGCAGCGTAGCTCTTGGACGGTCCACCGGGGAGCTGTTTTTT
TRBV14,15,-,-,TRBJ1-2,CASSLLQGGNYDYTF,TGTGCCAGCAGCCTACTACAGGGCGGTAACTATGACTACACCTTC
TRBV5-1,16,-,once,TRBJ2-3,CASSDSLRDGTDTQYF,TGCGCCAGCAGCGATTCTTTGCGGGACGGCACAGATACGCAGTATTTT
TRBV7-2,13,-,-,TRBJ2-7,CASSRVSSYEQYF,TGTGCCAGCAGCCGAGTGAGCTCCTACGAGCAGTACTTC
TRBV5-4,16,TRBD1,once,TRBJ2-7,CASSPPGTEGTYEQYF,TGTGCCAGCAGCCCACCCGGGACAGAGGGAACCTACGAGCAGTACTTC
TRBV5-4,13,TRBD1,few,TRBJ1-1,CASSYSGGTEAFF,TGTGCCAGCAGCTATTCAGGGGGCACTGAAGCTTTCTTT
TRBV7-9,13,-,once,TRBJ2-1,CASRQSSYNEQFF,TGTGCCAGCAGACAGAGCTCCTACAATGAGCAGTTCTTC
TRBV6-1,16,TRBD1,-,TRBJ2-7,CASSELGQGNSYEQYF,TGTGCCAGCAGTGAACTGGGACAGGGGAACTCCTACGAGCAGTACTTC
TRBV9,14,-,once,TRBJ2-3,CASSEWGVMNTQYF,TGTGCCAGCAGCGAGTGGGGCGTCATGAATACGCAGTATTTT
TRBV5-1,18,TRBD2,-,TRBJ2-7,CASSLGGLAGGPSYEQYF,TGCGCCAGCAGCTTGGGGGGACTAGCGGGAGGGCCGAGTTACGAGCAGTACTTC
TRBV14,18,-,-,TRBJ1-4,CASSQGSRGAGTNEKLFF,TGTGCCAGCAGCCAAGGGTCGAGGGGCGCGGGAACTAATGAAAAACTGTTTTTT
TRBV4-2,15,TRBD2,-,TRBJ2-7,CASSQGLAGSYEQYF,TGTGCCAGCAGCCAGGGACTAGCGGGATCCTACGAGCAGTACTTC
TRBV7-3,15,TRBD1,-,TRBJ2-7,CASSLGTGNAYEQYF,TGTGCCAGCAGCTTAGGGACAGGGAATGCGTACGAGCAGTACTTC
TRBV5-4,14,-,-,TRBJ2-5,CASSLIGSRETQYF,TGTGCCAGCAGCTTAATAGGCTCCCGAGAGACCCAGTACTTC
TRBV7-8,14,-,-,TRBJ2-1,CASSPRATLNEQFF,TGTGCCAGCAGCCCTAGGGCCACTCTTAATGAGCAGTTCTTC
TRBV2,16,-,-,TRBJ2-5,CASRRGGGSIQETQYF,TGTGCCAGCAGGCGGGGAGGGGGTTCCATCCAAGAGACCCAGTACTTC
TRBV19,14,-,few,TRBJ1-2,CASSPRWDVYGYTF,TGTGCCAGTAGTCCCCGGTGGGACGTCTATGGCTACACCTTC
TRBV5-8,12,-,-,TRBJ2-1,CASSLLSRGQFF,TGTGCCAGCAGCTTGTTGTCCAGGGGTCAGTTCTTC
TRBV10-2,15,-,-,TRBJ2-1,CASRRGLWSYNEQFF,TGCGCCAGCAGGAGGGGGTTGTGGTCCTACAATGAGCAGTTCTTC
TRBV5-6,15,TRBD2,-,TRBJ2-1,CASTLGLMGYNEQFF,TGTGCCAGCACTTTGGGACTAATGGGGTACAATGAGCAGTTCTTC
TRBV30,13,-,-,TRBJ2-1,CAWSVLAINEQFF,TGTGCCTGGAGTGTACTAGCAATCAATGAGCAGTTCTTC
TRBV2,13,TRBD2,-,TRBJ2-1,CASRGLVNNEQFF,TGTGCCAGCAGGGGACTAGTCAACAATGAGCAGTTCTTC
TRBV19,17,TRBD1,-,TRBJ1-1,CASSARDRGRVGTEAFF,TGTGCCAGTAGTGCCCGGGACAGGGGGCGCGTCGGCACTGAAGCTTTCTTT
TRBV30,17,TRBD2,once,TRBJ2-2,CAWSSVLLAGGPGELFF,TGTGCCTGGAGTTCAGTACTTCTAGCGGGAGGACCCGGGGAGCTGTTTTTT
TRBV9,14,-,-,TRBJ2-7,CASSPDGTYYEQYF,TGTGCCAGCAGCCCAGACGGGACCTACTACGAGCAGTACTTC
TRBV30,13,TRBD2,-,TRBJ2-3,CAWSGLATDTQYF,TGTGCCTGGTCGGGACTAGCGACAGATACGCAGTATTTT
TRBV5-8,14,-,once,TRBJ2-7,CASSFHRQAYEQYF,TGTGCCAGCAGCTTCCATAGACAAGCCTACGAGCAGTACTTC